This is a list of T cell receptor beta chains from one sample in a study of cytomegalovirus exposure and HLA in healthy donors. Clones were read by immunoSEQ multiplex PCR, and TCRdb kept only the in-frame ones, dropping some. The repertoire consists of roughly 300,000 clones, with around 90% occurring once and the leading ten covering approximately 1.2%. Material: PBMCs. Receptors originate from a woman aged 25 to 45 in good health and CMV-seropositive. CDR3s include the opening cysteine and the closing phenylalanine or tryptophan.

v_call: TRBV4-1; cdr3_aa: CASSQELFRDWPYEQFF
v_call: TRBV10-3; cdr3_aa: CAIAQNGDYGYTF
v_call: TRBV5-6; cdr3_aa: CASSLPGPNTEAFF
v_call: TRBV6-5; cdr3_aa: CASGSGRANGEQFF
v_call: TRBV18; cdr3_aa: CASSPTGAQETQYF
v_call: TRBV10-3; cdr3_aa: CAISTPAAEQYF
v_call: TRBV19; cdr3_aa: CASSPSGDGTEAFF
v_call: TRBV27; cdr3_aa: CASSLRTSGAYEQYF
v_call: TRBV6-1; cdr3_aa: CASDPAAGAYEQYF
v_call: TRBV13; cdr3_aa: CASSKGSGYNEQFF
v_call: TRBV11-2; cdr3_aa: CASSHTGYYEQYF
v_call: TRBV27; cdr3_aa: CASSLLGNYGYTF
v_call: TRBV19; cdr3_aa: CASSIAGLRGSGELFF
v_call: TRBV5-4; cdr3_aa: CASSLTMGLGGEKLFF
v_call: TRBV28; cdr3_aa: CASSPDRGTATDTQYF
v_call: TRBV6-5; cdr3_aa: CASSSRVAETQYF
v_call: TRBV28; cdr3_aa: CASTGQQDWEFGYTF
v_call: TRBV15; cdr3_aa: CATSRDRGGYGYTF
v_call: TRBV30; cdr3_aa: CAWSPGSNQPQHF
v_call: TRBV30; cdr3_aa: CAWSSTAPLHF
v_call: TRBV4-3; cdr3_aa: CASSPKRAGGSSYEQYF
v_call: TRBV9; cdr3_aa: CASSVAGRNEQFF
v_call: TRBV7-9; cdr3_aa: CASSLFTASSNQPQHF
v_call: TRBV6-6; cdr3_aa: CASSFLENGELFF
v_call: TRBV30; cdr3_aa: CAWSPAPGRGEYGYTF
v_call: TRBV27; cdr3_aa: CASSFSPSFQPQHF
v_call: TRBV7-3; cdr3_aa: CASSQDSYANYGYTF
v_call: TRBV13; cdr3_aa: CASSLSPRVETQYF
v_call: TRBV15; cdr3_aa: CATSTPISDRAGQPQHF
v_call: TRBV28; cdr3_aa: CASRTRQGLGYEQYF
v_call: TRBV7-2; cdr3_aa: CAAQLGGGHTGELFF
v_call: TRBV27; cdr3_aa: CASSTNPSGTGNTQYF
v_call: TRBV2; cdr3_aa: CANLKGFENTEAFF
v_call: TRBV10-2; cdr3_aa: CASSSNSGANVLTF
v_call: TRBV13; cdr3_aa: CASSLEGQGYEQYF
v_call: TRBV2; cdr3_aa: CASIGTRNTEAFF
v_call: TRBV7-8; cdr3_aa: CASSLVPYEQYF
v_call: TRBV28; cdr3_aa: CASPGQGNTETFF
v_call: TRBV6-1; cdr3_aa: CASSGTSGRYSGEQYF
v_call: TRBV5-1; cdr3_aa: CASSSPKGVVGVNEQFF
v_call: TRBV11-2; cdr3_aa: CASSSRLAGSYEQYF
v_call: TRBV30; cdr3_aa: CAWSPDSLTEAFF
v_call: TRBV4-1; cdr3_aa: CASSQEEGGETQYF
v_call: TRBV15; cdr3_aa: CATSRDPTGVDEQYF
v_call: TRBV28; cdr3_aa: CASGLGGVSGNTIYF
v_call: TRBV2; cdr3_aa: CASRSVSGANVLTF
v_call: TRBV18; cdr3_aa: CASSPEGKAFF